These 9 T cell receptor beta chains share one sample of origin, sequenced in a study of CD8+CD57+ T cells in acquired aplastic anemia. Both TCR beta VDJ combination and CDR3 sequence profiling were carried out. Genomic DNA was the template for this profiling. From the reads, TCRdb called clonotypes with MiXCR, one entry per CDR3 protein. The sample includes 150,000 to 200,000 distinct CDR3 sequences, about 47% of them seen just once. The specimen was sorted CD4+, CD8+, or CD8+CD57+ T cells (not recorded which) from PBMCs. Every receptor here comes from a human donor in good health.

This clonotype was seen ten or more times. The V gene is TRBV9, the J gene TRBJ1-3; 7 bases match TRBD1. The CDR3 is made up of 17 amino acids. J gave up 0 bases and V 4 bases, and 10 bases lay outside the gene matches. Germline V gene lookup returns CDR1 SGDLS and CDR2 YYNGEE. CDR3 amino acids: CASSSRTGQFSGNTIYF. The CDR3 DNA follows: TGTGCCAGCAGCTCACGGACAGGACAGTTCTCTGGAAACACCATATATTTT.

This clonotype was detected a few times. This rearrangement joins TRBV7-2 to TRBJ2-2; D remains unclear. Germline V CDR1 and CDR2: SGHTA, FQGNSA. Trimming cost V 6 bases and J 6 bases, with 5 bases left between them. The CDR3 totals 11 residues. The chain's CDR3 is CASRDAGELFF. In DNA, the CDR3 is TGTGCCAGCAGGGACGCCGGGGAGCTGTTTTTT.

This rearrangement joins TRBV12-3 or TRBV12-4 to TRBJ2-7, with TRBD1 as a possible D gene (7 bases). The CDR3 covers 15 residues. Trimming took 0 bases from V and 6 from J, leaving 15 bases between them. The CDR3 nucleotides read TGTGCCAGCAGTTTAGCAGGTGGCAGGGGGGCCGAGCAGTACTTC. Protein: CASSLAGGRGAEQYF.

The CDR3 region has the DNA TGTGCCAGCAGCGTATCCCGACAGGGTCGGGAAAAACTGTTTTTT. Protein product: CASSVSRQGREKLFF. The V gene is TRBV9, the J gene TRBJ1-4; 7 bases fit TRBD1. The CDR3 runs 15 residues. Looked up from germline, CDR1 is SGDLS and CDR2 is YYNGEE. V dropped 1 base and J dropped 8; count of bases not matched to a gene: 8.

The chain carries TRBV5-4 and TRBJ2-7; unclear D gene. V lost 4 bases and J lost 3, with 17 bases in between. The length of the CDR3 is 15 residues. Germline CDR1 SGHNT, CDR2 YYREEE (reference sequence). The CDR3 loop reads CASSTKKEPGYEQYF. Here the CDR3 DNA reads TGTGCCAGCAGCACGAAAAAGGAGCCAGGCTACGAGCAGTACTTC.

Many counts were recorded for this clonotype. Here the CDR3 DNA reads TGTGCCAGTAGTATAGGACTAGCGGAGATCACAGATACGCAGTATTTT. Translated: CASSIGLAEITDTQYF. The chain combines TRBV19 with TRBJ2-3, with 9 bases identical to TRBD2. This CDR3 has 16 amino acids. Trimming cost V 1 base and J 2 bases; bases outside gene matches: 4. Germline CDR1 reads LNHDA; CDR2 reads SQIVND (reference sequence).

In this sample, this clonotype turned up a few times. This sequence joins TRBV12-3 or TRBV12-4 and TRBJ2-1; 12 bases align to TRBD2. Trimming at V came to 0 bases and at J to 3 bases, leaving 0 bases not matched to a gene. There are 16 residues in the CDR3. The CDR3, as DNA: TGTGCCAGCAGTTTAGCACTAGCGGGGGGCTACAATGAGCAGTTCTTC. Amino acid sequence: CASSLALAGGYNEQFF.

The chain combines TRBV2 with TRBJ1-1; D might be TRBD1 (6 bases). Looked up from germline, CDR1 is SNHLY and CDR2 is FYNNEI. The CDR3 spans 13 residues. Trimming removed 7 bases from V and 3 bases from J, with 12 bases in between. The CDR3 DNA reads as TGTGCCAGCAATAAGGGGGGGGACACTGAAGCTTTCTTT. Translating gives CASNKGGDTEAFF. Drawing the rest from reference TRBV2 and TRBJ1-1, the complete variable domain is EPEVTQTPSHQVTQMGQEVILRCVPISNHLYFYWYRQILGQKVEFLVSFYNNEISEKSEIFDDQFSVERPDGSNFTLKIRSTKLEDSAMYFCASNKGGDTEAFFGQGTRLTVV.

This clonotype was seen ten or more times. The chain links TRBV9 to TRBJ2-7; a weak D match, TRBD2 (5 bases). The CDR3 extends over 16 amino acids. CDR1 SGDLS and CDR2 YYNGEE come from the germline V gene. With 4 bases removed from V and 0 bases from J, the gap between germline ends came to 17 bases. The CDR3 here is CASSPRGSLPSYEQYF. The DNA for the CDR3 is TGTGCCAGCAGCCCCCGGGGATCGCTCCCCTCCTACGAGCAGTACTTC.